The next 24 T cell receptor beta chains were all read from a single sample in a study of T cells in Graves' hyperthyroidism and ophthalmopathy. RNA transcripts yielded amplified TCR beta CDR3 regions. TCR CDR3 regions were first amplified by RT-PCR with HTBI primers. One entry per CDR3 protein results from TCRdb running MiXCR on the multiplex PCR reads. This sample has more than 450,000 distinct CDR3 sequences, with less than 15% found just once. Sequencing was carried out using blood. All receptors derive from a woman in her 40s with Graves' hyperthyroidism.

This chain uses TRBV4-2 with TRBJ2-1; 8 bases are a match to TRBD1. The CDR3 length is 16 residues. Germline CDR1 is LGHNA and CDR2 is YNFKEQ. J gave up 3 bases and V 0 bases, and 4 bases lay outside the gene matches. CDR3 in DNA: TGTGCCAGCAGCCAAGATCTGGGACAGGTCTACAATGAGCAGTTCTTC. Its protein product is CASSQDLGQVYNEQFF.

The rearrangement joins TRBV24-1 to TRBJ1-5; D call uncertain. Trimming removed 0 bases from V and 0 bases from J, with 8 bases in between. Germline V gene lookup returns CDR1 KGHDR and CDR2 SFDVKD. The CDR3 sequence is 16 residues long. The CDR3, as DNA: TGTGCCACCAGTGATTTGAGGCAGCCTAGCAATCAGCCCCAGCATTTT. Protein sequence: CATSDLRQPSNQPQHF.

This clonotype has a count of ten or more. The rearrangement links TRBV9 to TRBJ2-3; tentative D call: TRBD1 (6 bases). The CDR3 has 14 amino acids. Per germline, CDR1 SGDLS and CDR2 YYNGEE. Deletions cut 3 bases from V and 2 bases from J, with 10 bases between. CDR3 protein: CASSADRSTDTQYF. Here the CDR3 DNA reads TGTGCCAGCAGCGCAGACAGGTCCACAGATACGCAGTATTTT.

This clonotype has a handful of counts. CDR3 protein: CASSPPGGVKADTQYF. The CDR3 DNA reads as TGTGCCAGCAGCCCTCCTGGGGGAGTGAAAGCAGATACGCAGTATTTT. The V and J genes are TRBV7-9 and TRBJ2-3; D tentatively reads TRBD1 or TRBD2 (5 bases each). Germline CDR1 reads SEHNR; CDR2 reads FQNEAQ (reference sequence). V shed 5 bases and J shed 4 bases, with 19 bases lying between them. The CDR3 contains 16 residues. Together with reference TRBV7-9 and TRBJ2-3, the CDR3 gives the full variable domain: DTGVSQNPRHKITKRGQNVTFRCDPISEHNRLYWYRQTLGQGPEFLTYFQNEAQLEKSRLLSDRFSAERPKGSFSTLEIQRTEQGDSAMYLCASSPPGGVKADTQYFGPGTRLTVL.

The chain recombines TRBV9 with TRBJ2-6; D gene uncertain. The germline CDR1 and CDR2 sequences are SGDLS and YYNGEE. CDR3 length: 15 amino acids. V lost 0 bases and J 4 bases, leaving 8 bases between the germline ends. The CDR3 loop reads CASSVGGSGANVLTF. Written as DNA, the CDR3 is TGTGCCAGCAGCGTAGGTGGCTCAGGGGCCAACGTCCTGACTTTC.

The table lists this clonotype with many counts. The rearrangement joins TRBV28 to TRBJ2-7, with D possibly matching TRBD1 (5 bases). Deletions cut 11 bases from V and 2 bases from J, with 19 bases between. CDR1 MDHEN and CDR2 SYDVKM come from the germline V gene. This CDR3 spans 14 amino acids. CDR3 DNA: TGTGCCGCTACCCCAGGGAAGGGCCCCTACGAGCAGTACTTC. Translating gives CAATPGKGPYEQYF.

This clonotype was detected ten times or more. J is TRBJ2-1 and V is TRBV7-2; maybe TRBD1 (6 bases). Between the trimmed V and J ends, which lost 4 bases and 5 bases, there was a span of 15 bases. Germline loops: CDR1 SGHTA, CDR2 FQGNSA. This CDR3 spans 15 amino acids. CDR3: CASSWGPSQNNEQFF. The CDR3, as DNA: TGTGCCAGCAGCTGGGGGCCCTCGCAGAACAATGAGCAGTTCTTC.

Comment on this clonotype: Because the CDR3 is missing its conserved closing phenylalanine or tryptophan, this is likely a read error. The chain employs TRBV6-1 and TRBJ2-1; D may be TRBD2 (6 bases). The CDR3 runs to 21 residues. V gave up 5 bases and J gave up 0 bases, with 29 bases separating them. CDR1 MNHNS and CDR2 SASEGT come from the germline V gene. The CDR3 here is CASSLNLDKLLADSSYNEQFV. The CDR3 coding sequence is TGTGCCAGCAGTCTCAACCTGGACAAACTACTAGCCGATAGCTCCTACAATGAGCAGTTCGTC.

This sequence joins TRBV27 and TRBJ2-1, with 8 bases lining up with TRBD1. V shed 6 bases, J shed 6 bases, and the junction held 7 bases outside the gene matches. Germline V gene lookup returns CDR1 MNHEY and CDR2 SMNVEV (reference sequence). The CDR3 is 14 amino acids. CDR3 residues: CASRTWGQANEQFF. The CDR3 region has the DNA TGTGCCAGCAGGACCTGGGGACAGGCCAATGAGCAGTTCTTC.

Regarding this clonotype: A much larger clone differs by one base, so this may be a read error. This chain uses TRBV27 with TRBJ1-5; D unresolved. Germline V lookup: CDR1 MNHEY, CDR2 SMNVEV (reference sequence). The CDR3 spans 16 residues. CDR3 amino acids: CTSSSLDSGEGQPQHF. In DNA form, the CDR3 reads TGTACCAGCAGTTCGCTGGACTCTGGGGAGGGTCAGCCCCAGCATTTT.

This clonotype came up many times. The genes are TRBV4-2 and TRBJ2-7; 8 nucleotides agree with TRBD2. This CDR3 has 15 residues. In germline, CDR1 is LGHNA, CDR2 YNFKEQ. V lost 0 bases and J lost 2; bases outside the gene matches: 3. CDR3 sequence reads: CASSQDPGGPYEQYF. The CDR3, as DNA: TGTGCCAGCAGCCAAGATCCGGGAGGGCCCTACGAGCAGTACTTC.

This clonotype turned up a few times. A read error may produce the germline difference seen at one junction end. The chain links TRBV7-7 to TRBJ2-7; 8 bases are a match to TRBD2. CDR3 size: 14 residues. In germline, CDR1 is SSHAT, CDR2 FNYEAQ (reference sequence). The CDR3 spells CASSAAAGVGEQYF. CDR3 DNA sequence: TGTGCTAGCAGCGCAGCAGCGGGAGTCGGCGAGCAGTACTTC.

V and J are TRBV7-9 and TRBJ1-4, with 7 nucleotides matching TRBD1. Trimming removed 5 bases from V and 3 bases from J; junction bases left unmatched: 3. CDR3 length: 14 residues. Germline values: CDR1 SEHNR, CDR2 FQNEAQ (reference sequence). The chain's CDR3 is CASSVGTANEKLFF. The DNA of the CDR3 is TGTGCCAGCAGCGTAGGGACAGCTAATGAAAAACTGTTTTTT.

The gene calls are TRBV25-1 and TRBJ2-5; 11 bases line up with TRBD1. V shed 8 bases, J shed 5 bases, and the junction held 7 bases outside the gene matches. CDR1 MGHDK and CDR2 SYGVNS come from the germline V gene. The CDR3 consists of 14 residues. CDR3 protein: CASGQGAPEETQYF. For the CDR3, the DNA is TGTGCCAGCGGACAGGGGGCGCCGGAGGAGACCCAGTACTTC. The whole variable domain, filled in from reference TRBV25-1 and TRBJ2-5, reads EADIYQTPRYLVIGTGKKITLECSQTMGHDKMYWYQQDPGMELHLIHYSYGVNSTEKGDLSSESTVSRIRTEHFPLTLESARPSHTSQYLCASGQGAPEETQYFGPGTRLLVL.

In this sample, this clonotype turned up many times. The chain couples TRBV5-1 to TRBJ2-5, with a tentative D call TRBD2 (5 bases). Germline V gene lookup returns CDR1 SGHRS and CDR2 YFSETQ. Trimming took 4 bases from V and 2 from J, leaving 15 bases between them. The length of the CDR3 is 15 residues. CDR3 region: CASSLDSHPQETQYF. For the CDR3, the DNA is TGCGCCAGCAGCCTGGACTCCCATCCTCAAGAGACCCAGTACTTC.

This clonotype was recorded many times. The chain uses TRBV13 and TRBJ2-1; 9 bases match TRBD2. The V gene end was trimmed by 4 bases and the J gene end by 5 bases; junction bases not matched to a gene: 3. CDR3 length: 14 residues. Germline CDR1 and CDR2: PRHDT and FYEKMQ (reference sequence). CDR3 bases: TGTGCCAGCAGCTGGACTAGCGCCCACAATGAGCAGTTCTTC. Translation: CASSWTSAHNEQFF.

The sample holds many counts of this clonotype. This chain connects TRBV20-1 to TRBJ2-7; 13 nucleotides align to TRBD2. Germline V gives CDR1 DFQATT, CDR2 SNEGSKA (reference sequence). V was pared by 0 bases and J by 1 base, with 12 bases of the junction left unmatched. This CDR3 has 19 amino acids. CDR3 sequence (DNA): TGCAGTGCTAGAGATCGGGGACTAGCGGGATTCTTGAGGTCCTACGAGCAGTACTTC. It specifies CSARDRGLAGFLRSYEQYF.

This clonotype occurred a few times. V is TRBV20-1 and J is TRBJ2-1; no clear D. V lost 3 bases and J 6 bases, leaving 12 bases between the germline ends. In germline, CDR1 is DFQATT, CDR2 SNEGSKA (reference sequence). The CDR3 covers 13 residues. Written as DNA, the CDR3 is TGCAGTGCTAGCGGCCTAGTGGGCAATGAGCAGTTCTTC. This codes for CSASGLVGNEQFF.

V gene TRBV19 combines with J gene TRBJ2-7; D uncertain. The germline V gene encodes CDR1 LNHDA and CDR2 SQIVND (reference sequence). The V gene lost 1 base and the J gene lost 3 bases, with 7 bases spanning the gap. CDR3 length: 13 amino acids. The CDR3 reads CASSIVRDYEQYF. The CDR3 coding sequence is TGTGCCAGTAGTATAGTACGAGACTACGAGCAGTACTTC.

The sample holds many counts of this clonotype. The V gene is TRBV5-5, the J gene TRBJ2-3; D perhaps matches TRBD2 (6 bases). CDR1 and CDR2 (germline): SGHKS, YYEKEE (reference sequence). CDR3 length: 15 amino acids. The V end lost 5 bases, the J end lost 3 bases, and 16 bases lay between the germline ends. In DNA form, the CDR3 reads TGTGCCAGCAGTAGGCAGGGAGGATTTACAGATACGCAGTATTTT. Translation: CASSRQGGFTDTQYF.

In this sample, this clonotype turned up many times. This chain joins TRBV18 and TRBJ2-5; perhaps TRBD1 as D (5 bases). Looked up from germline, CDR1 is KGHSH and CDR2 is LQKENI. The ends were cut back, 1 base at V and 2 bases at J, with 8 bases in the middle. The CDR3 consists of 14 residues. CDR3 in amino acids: CASSPQGAQETQYF. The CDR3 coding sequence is TGTGCCAGCTCACCACAAGGGGCTCAAGAGACCCAGTACTTC.

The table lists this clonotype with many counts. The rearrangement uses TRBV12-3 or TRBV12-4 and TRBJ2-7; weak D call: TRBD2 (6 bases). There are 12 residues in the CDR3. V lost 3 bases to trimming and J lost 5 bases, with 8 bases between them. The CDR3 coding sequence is TGTGCCAGCAGTTTGGGGACTCACGAGCAGTACTTC. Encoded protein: CASSLGTHEQYF.

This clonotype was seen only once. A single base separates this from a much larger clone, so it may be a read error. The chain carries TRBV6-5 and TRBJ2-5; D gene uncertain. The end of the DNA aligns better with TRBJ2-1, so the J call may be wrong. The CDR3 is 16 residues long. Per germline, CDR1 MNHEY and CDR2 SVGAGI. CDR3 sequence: CASSSHSPRVQETQFF. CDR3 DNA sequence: TGTGCCAGCAGTTCCCACTCCCCCCGGGTACAAGAGACCCAGTTCTTC.

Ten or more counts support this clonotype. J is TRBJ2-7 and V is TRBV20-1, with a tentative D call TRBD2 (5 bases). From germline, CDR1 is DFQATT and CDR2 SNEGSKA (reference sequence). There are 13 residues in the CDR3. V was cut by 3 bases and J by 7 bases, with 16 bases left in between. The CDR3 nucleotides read TGCAGTGCTAGCGGGATGGGTGTGGGGGAGCAGTACTTC. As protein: CSASGMGVGEQYF.